This TCR beta chain was recovered during a study of blood T cell repertoires in COVID-19. TCRdb's table, derived via immunoSEQ multiplex PCR, lists solely in-frame clones and lacks some. The sample has 390,000 or so clones; nearly 90% are singletons. This CDR3 contains 17 residues. V dropped 5 bases and J dropped 1 base, with 20 bases sitting between them. In germline, CDR1 is SEHNR, CDR2 FQNEAQ (reference sequence). Sequenced: peripheral blood. The gene calls are TRBV7-9 and TRBJ1-1; D may be TRBD1 (5 bases). The TCR originated in a man younger than 35 with active or convalescent COVID-19. The CDR3 bases are TGTGCCAGCAGCCCTACGGCGGGGCCCCTTAGGAACACTGAAGCTTTCTTT. This encodes CASSPTAGPLRNTEAFF.